The 7 T cell receptor beta chains below all came from one sample that was sequenced in a study of shared clonotypes between healthy human individuals. CD8 cells classed as naive were CD45RO-negative and positively selected for CCR7, excluding terminally differentiated effector memory CD45RA+ cells. Sequenced by immunoSEQ multiplex PCR; TCRdb stores in-frame clones only, minus some. The sample carries roughly 2 million clones, over 85% recorded once. Source material: naive CD8+ T cells sorted from blood. The receptors derive from a man younger than 35 in good health.

V and J are TRBV5-4 and TRBJ2-1; 12 nucleotides line up with TRBD2. The ends lost 0 bases at V and 6 bases at J; junction bases unmatched: 4. CDR1 is SGHNT and CDR2 is YYREEE in the germline V gene (reference sequence). This CDR3 region has 16 residues. CDR3 residues: CASSLATSGRSNEQFF. The CDR3, as DNA: TGTGCCAGCAGCTTGGCCACTAGCGGGAGGTCCAATGAGCAGTTCTTC.

With respect to this clone: Other DNA sequences in the same sample also yield this CDR3. J is TRBJ1-2 and V is TRBV6-5, with D unclear. Trimming removed 3 bases at V and 5 bases at J, with 7 bases between. Germline-derived CDR1 and CDR2 are MNHEY and SVGAGI. CDR3 size: 12 residues. The CDR3 protein is CASSYGPYGYTF. The CDR3 coding sequence is TGTGCCAGCAGTTATGGCCCATATGGCTACACCTTC.

V usage is TRBV18 and J usage is TRBJ1-2, with D possibly TRBD1 on 5 matching bases. CDR1 KGHSH and CDR2 LQKENI come from the germline V gene. This CDR3 has 14 amino acids. The V gene lost 3 bases and the J gene lost 4 bases, with 12 bases spanning the gap. The DNA of the CDR3 is TGTGCCAGCTCACCTGAATTCGGGGGCTATGGCTACACCTTC. Amino acids: CASSPEFGGYGYTF.

The chain has TRBV5-6 and TRBJ2-5; 8 positions match TRBD1. Germline assignment: CDR1 SGHDT and CDR2 YYEEEE. V dropped 3 bases and J dropped 5; count of bases not matched to a gene: 6. The CDR3 is 14 amino acids. CDR3 sequence reads: CASSWHRGDETQYF. DNA of the CDR3: TGTGCCAGCAGCTGGCACAGGGGGGATGAGACCCAGTACTTC.

This chain joins TRBV9 and TRBJ2-1; TRBD2 agrees at 8 bases. The length of the CDR3 is 16 residues. Germline V gives CDR1 SGDLS, CDR2 YYNGEE. With 3 bases clipped from V and 6 bases from J, the junction kept 11 bases outside the gene matches. CDR3 in DNA: TGTGCCAGCAGCGCACTCGGAGCGGGAGCCCCCAATGAGCAGTTCTTC. Its protein product is CASSALGAGAPNEQFF.

V gene TRBV27 combines with J gene TRBJ2-2, with D perhaps being TRBD1 or TRBD2 (5 bases each). Trimming stripped 5 bases from V and 4 bases from J, with 14 bases between. This CDR3 spans 15 amino acids. From germline, CDR1 is MNHEY and CDR2 SMNVEV (reference sequence). CDR3 region: CASSPYRGPTGELFF. The CDR3 DNA sequence: TGTGCCAGCAGTCCATACCGGGGCCCCACCGGGGAGCTGTTTTTT.

This rearrangement joins TRBV7-9 to TRBJ2-4, with 7 bases lining up with TRBD1. With V trimmed by 4 bases and J by 5 bases, 5 bases remained unmatched. CDR3 length equals 14 residues. CDR1 is SEHNR and CDR2 is FQNEAQ in the germline V gene (reference sequence). The CDR3 loop is CASSSRDSENIQYF. For the CDR3, the DNA is TGTGCCAGCAGCTCCCGGGACAGCGAAAACATTCAGTACTTC.